This entry lists 30 T cell receptor beta chains sequenced from one sample in a study of cytomegalovirus exposure and HLA in healthy donors. It was with 60 Vbeta and 13 Jbeta primers that the PCR ran. Only in-frame clones appear in the TCRdb table, and some are missing; sequencing was by immunoSEQ multiplex PCR. The table records approximately 140,000 clones, roughly 79% of them present only once. The sequenced sample consisted of PBMCs. These receptor sequences come from a male donor in good health and CMV-seronegative.

The chain is built from TRBV5-1 and TRBJ1-1, with 7 bases lining up with TRBD1. Unmatched junction bases numbered 8, after V lost 4 bases and J lost 5 bases. The germline CDR1 and CDR2 sequences are SGHRS and YFSETQ. The CDR3 has 14 amino acids. CDR3 region: CASSPDRVWTEAFF. The CDR3 nucleotides read TGCGCCAGCAGCCCAGACAGGGTGTGGACTGAAGCTTTCTTT.

V usage is TRBV6-1 and J usage is TRBJ1-5; tentatively, D is TRBD1 (6 bases). Looked up from germline, CDR1 is MNHNS and CDR2 is SASEGT. The ends were cut back, 4 bases at V and 0 bases at J, with 13 bases in the middle. CDR3 length: 16 amino acids. This CDR3 reads CASSARQVDSNQPQHF. The CDR3 coding sequence is TGTGCCAGCAGTGCCCGACAGGTTGATAGCAATCAGCCCCAGCATTTT.

The chain couples TRBV5-4 to TRBJ1-2, with 8 bases aligning to TRBD1. The CDR3 is 16 residues long. V was pared by 4 bases and J by 4 bases, with 12 bases of the junction left unmatched. Looked up from germline, CDR1 is SGHNT and CDR2 is YYREEE (reference sequence). CDR3 DNA sequence: TGTGCCAGCAGCACGCTGGGACAGGCAAAGATCTATGGCTACACCTTC. Translating it yields CASSTLGQAKIYGYTF.

The chain couples TRBV5-3 to TRBJ1-2; 10 bases are shared with TRBD1. TRBV5-3 belongs to the ORF category, with a function that is uncertain. The CDR3 runs to 15 residues. Unmatched junction bases numbered 7, after V lost 4 bases and J lost 4 bases. This CDR3 is CARSTPGQGSYGYTF. CDR3 DNA sequence: TGTGCCAGAAGCACACCGGGACAGGGGTCCTATGGCTACACCTTC.

The rearrangement links TRBV11-2 to TRBJ2-1, with D possibly being TRBD2 (7 bases). The CDR3 runs to 17 residues. Trimming shortened V by 4 bases and J by 4 bases, and 20 bases separated the two germline ends. Germline assignment: CDR1 SGHAT and CDR2 FQNNGV. The CDR3 is CASSSGEGRGTYNEQFF. The CDR3 region has the DNA TGTGCCAGCAGCTCGGGGGAGGGGCGGGGGACATACAATGAGCAGTTCTTC.

J is TRBJ2-7 and V is TRBV4-2, with TRBD2 matching over 7 bases. Germline V CDR1 and CDR2: LGHNA, YNFKEQ. The J segment lost 4 bases and the V segment lost 0 bases, leaving 9 bases of the junction unmatched. The CDR3 is 16 amino acids. The CDR3, as DNA: TGTGCCAGCAGCCAAGATGGAAGGACTAGGGGTTACGAGCAGTACTTC. Translated: CASSQDGRTRGYEQYF.

This chain links TRBV5-1 with TRBJ2-1; the D is unclear. The CDR3 sequence is 14 residues long. Germline V gives CDR1 SGHRS, CDR2 YFSETQ. Trimming removed 5 bases from V and 12 bases from J, with 21 bases in between. The CDR3 is CASSMTEPLAVQFF. In nucleotides, the CDR3 is TGCGCCAGCAGTATGACTGAACCCCTGGCGGTGCAGTTCTTC.

The chain has TRBV5-1 and TRBJ1-1, with 8 bases fitting TRBD1. The CDR3 has 14 amino acids. J lost 3 bases, V lost 5 bases, and 6 bases had no gene match. Germline values: CDR1 SGHRS, CDR2 YFSETQ. CDR3 in amino acids: CASSSGTGYTEAFF. CDR3 DNA: TGCGCCAGCAGTTCCGGGACAGGTTACACTGAAGCTTTCTTT.

This rearrangement joins TRBV9 to TRBJ2-1; 7 bases are shared with TRBD1. Germline V gene lookup returns CDR1 SGDLS and CDR2 YYNGEE. The CDR3 runs to 15 residues. V trimming: 0 bases; J trimming: 6 bases; junction bases outside the gene matches: 6. The CDR3 spells CASSVEGDSFNEQFF. CDR3 nucleotide sequence: TGTGCCAGCAGCGTAGAGGGGGACAGTTTCAATGAGCAGTTCTTC.

The genes are TRBV28 and TRBJ1-2, with no clear D. Germline V gene lookup returns CDR1 MDHEN and CDR2 SYDVKM. The CDR3 loop spans 12 amino acids. The V end lost 4 bases, the J end lost 1 base, and 4 bases lay between the germline ends. This chain's CDR3 is CASSSNNYGYTF. The CDR3 coding sequence is TGTGCCAGCAGTTCAAATAACTATGGCTACACCTTC.

This clone has more than one count but fewer than ten. The rearrangement links TRBV9 to TRBJ1-3; 9 positions agree with TRBD1. Germline CDR1 and CDR2: SGDLS and YYNGEE. The CDR3 length is 16 residues. The junction had 5 bases not matched to a gene; V was cut back by 0 bases and J by 4 bases. The CDR3 sequence is CASSVAGTGSGNTIYF. The CDR3 nucleotides read TGTGCCAGCAGCGTAGCCGGGACAGGGTCAGGAAACACCATATATTTT.

This clone was found once. The chain combines TRBV7-2 with TRBJ2-7; D is perhaps TRBD1 (6 bases). This CDR3 has 16 residues. V was cut by 3 bases and J by 2 bases, with 17 bases left in between. The germline V gene has CDR1 SGHTA and CDR2 FQGNSA. CDR3 coding DNA: TGTGCCAGCAGCTTGACCCCCACAGGGTCGACCTACGAGCAGTACTTC. It is translated as CASSLTPTGSTYEQYF.

About this clone: Relative to the germline gene, one junction end is altered; a read error may explain this. The rearrangement links TRBV7-7 to TRBJ2-7, with TRBD2 matching 10 bases. The germline CDR1 and CDR2 sequences are SSHAT and FNYEAQ (reference sequence). This CDR3 spans 16 amino acids. CDR3 in DNA: TGTGCTAGCAGCTTAGCGCCTAGCGGGAGTTCCTACGAGCAGTACTTC. Encoded protein: CASSLAPSGSSYEQYF. The full variable domain, its missing parts supplied by reference TRBV7-7 and TRBJ2-7, is GAGVSQSPRYKVTKRGQDVTLRCDPISSHATLYWYQQALGQGPEFLTYFNYEAQPDKSGLPSDRFSAERPEGSISTLTIQRTEQRDSAMYRCASSLAPSGSSYEQYFGPGTRLTVT.

V is TRBV6-5 and J is TRBJ2-2; D possibly corresponds to TRBD2 (5 bases). In germline, CDR1 is MNHEY, CDR2 SVGAGI. The V end was cut by 8 bases, the J end by 6 bases, with 16 bases between. The CDR3 runs to 14 residues. CDR3 sequence: CASFKLAGAGELFF. Here the CDR3 DNA reads TGTGCCAGCTTTAAGCTAGCAGGTGCCGGGGAGCTGTTTTTT.

Written as DNA, the CDR3 is TGTGCCAGCAGTTACGCGGGTACGCGGGAAAAACTGTTTTTT. Amino acids: CASSYAGTREKLFF. The chain recombines TRBV6-5 with TRBJ1-4; the D is unclear. V was pared by 2 bases and J by 8 bases, with 12 bases between. The CDR3 is 14 amino acids. Germline CDR1 reads MNHEY; CDR2 reads SVGAGI.

This chain connects TRBV6-1 to TRBJ2-1, with D possibly matching TRBD2 (7 bases). Germline lookup yields CDR1 MNHNS and CDR2 SASEGT. The V end was cut by 5 bases, the J end by 7 bases, with 15 bases between. The CDR3 consists of 14 residues. Written as DNA, the CDR3 is TGTGCCAGCAGTAAGGGGGAGGGCGGTAATGAGCAGTTCTTC. Protein: CASSKGEGGNEQFF.

CDR3 sequence reads: CASSSFQGALPEENYGYTF. CDR3 bases: TGTGCCAGCAGCTCATTCCAGGGGGCACTCCCCGAGGAGAACTATGGCTACACCTTC. The chain uses TRBV4-2 and TRBJ1-2; 8 bases are a match to TRBD1. V shed 5 bases, J shed 2 bases, and the junction held 19 bases outside the gene matches. This CDR3 has 19 residues. Germline CDR1 and CDR2: LGHNA and YNFKEQ.

This clone occurred a few times. The rearrangement uses TRBV5-1 and TRBJ1-3, with D possibly being TRBD1 (6 bases). The V end lost 4 bases, the J end lost 3 bases, and 14 bases lay between the germline ends. Germline values: CDR1 SGHRS, CDR2 YFSETQ. The CDR3 is 15 amino acids. CDR3 in amino acids: CASSNGQSLGNTIYF. For the CDR3, the DNA is TGCGCCAGCAGCAATGGACAGTCTCTTGGAAACACCATATATTTT.

The chain is built from TRBV2 and TRBJ2-2; a possible D gene is TRBD2 (6 bases). The germline V gene has CDR1 SNHLY and CDR2 FYNNEI. The CDR3 covers 14 residues. Trimming cost V 10 bases and J 4 bases, with 16 bases left between them. The CDR3 here is CANRRGEATGELFF. CDR3 nucleotide sequence: TGTGCCAACCGGAGAGGGGAGGCCACCGGGGAGCTGTTTTTT. The full variable domain, rest sourced from reference TRBV2 and TRBJ2-2, is EPEVTQTPSHQVTQMGQEVILRCVPISNHLYFYWYRQILGQKVEFLVSFYNNEISEKSEIFDDQFSVERPDGSNFTLKIRSTKLEDSAMYFCANRRGEATGELFFGEGSRLTVL.

The chain has TRBV30 and TRBJ2-1; no clear D gene. Germline loops: CDR1 GTSNPN, CDR2 SVGIG (reference sequence). With 3 bases removed from V and 9 bases from J, the gap between germline ends came to 15 bases. CDR3 length equals 13 residues. CDR3 nucleotide sequence: TGTGCCTGGAGCGATCAAAGTGTCGGTGAGCAGTTCTTC. Protein: CAWSDQSVGEQFF.

This sequence joins TRBV4-2 and TRBJ2-1; weak D call: TRBD2 (7 bases). The germline CDR1 and CDR2 sequences are LGHNA and YNFKEQ. V lost 2 bases, J lost 5 bases, and 28 bases lay in between. CDR3 length equals 20 residues. The CDR3 DNA reads TGTGCCAGCAGCCAATTCCAGACAGGTAGAGGAATAGCGGGTAACAATGAGCAGTTCTTC. Translation: CASSQFQTGRGIAGNNEQFF.

The rearrangement joins TRBV10-3 to TRBJ1-5; D is perhaps TRBD1 (5 bases). The germline gives CDR1 ENHRY, CDR2 SYGVKD. V dropped 6 bases and J dropped 2 bases, with 8 bases sitting between them. The CDR3 is 13 residues long. In DNA form, the CDR3 reads TGTGCCATCAGGGGGCTGGGCAATCAGCCCCAGCATTTT. Its translation is CAIRGLGNQPQHF.

This clone was detected only once. The chain is built from TRBV7-9 and TRBJ2-1; D gene ambiguous. V was pared by 2 bases and J by 10 bases, with 21 bases between. The CDR3 has 16 residues. Germline values: CDR1 SEHNR, CDR2 FQNEAQ (reference sequence). The CDR3 DNA is TGTGCCAGCAGCTTACTGTCCCGGCAGGTCCTAATAGAGCAGTTCTTC. Amino acid sequence: CASSLLSRQVLIEQFF.

This rearrangement joins TRBV11-2 to TRBJ2-2; D is undetermined. Trimming took 1 base from V and 7 from J, leaving 4 bases between them. The CDR3 spans 12 residues. The V gene's germline CDR1 is SGHAT and CDR2 FQNNGV. The CDR3 protein is CASSLAGGELFF. The CDR3 DNA is TGTGCCAGCAGCTTAGCAGGCGGGGAGCTGTTTTTT.

This chain joins TRBV4-3 and TRBJ2-4; D may be TRBD2 (5 bases). The CDR3 runs to 17 residues. Trimming took off 0 bases at V and 0 bases at J, with 12 bases between the two ends. CDR1 is LGHNA and CDR2 is YSLEER in the germline V gene. CDR3: CASSQDNSALAKNIQYF. The DNA for the CDR3 is TGCGCCAGCAGCCAAGATAATAGCGCCCTAGCCAAAAACATTCAGTACTTC.

The chain employs TRBV7-9 and TRBJ2-2; the match to TRBD2 covers 7 bases. The CDR3 is 16 amino acids. Trimming at V came to 8 bases and at J to 0 bases, leaving 9 bases not matched to a gene. The germline V gene encodes CDR1 SEHNR and CDR2 FQNEAQ (reference sequence). The CDR3 reads CASHLGAGANTGELFF. In DNA form, the CDR3 reads TGTGCCAGCCACTTAGGGGCGGGAGCGAACACCGGGGAGCTGTTTTTT.

The CDR3 loop is CAWNPRDSRPTQYF. DNA for the CDR3: TGTGCCTGGAACCCCCGGGACTCCAGGCCGACCCAGTACTTC. The rearrangement joins TRBV30 to TRBJ2-5; a possible D gene is TRBD2 (6 bases). The V gene's germline CDR1 is GTSNPN and CDR2 SVGIG (reference sequence). This CDR3 is built from 14 residues. Trimming removed 4 bases at V and 7 bases at J, with 19 bases between.

This chain joins TRBV19 and TRBJ1-5; TRBD1 might be the D (5 bases). Germline loops: CDR1 LNHDA, CDR2 SQIVND (reference sequence). The CDR3 length is 13 residues. V was cut by 10 bases and J by 3 bases, with 13 bases left in between. The DNA for the CDR3 is TGTGCCACCAGGGCAGGGATCAATCAGCCCCAGCATTTT. It is translated as CATRAGINQPQHF. Looking up the rest from reference TRBV19 and TRBJ1-5 gives the full variable domain: DGGITQSPKYLFRKEGQNVTLSCEQNLNHDAMYWYRQDPGQGLRLIYYSQIVNDFQKGDIAEGYSVSREKKESFPLTVTSAQKNPTAFYLCATRAGINQPQHFGDGTRLSIL.

Notes on this clone: It is unclear where the CDR3 begins or ends on the DNA, so no DNA is shown, and the CDR3 is as TCRdb lists it. V gene TRBV27 combines with J gene TRBJ1-2. Counting both end residues, the CDR3 totals 14 amino acids. CDR1 and CDR2 (germline): MNHEY, SMNVEV (reference sequence). The CDR3 loop reads CASSSSGSHYGYTF.

The V gene is TRBV7-6, the J gene TRBJ2-5, with D unresolved. The ends were cut back, 2 bases at V and 5 bases at J, with 15 bases in the middle. This CDR3 contains 15 residues. The germline CDR1 and CDR2 sequences are SGHVS and FNYEAQ. The CDR3 spells CASSLMMRGGETQYF. For the CDR3, the DNA is TGTGCCAGCAGCTTAATGATGCGTGGCGGTGAGACCCAGTACTTC.